This is a list of T cell receptor beta chains from one sample in a study of memory CD4+ T cells and cytomegalovirus serostatus. Profiling relied on immunoSEQ multiplex PCR, and the TCRdb table lists in-frame clones only, not all of them. The sample consists of about 52,000 clones, around 83% of them appearing once. The sequencing input was memory CD4+ T cells from blood. Receptor source: an adult in good health and CMV-seropositive. CDR3s include the opening cysteine and the closing phenylalanine or tryptophan. Fields, in order: clone size, V gene, J gene, CDR3 protein. Expanded clones are given a class, and other clones once, few, many or no size at all.

abundance: once
v_gene: TRBV5-5
j_gene: TRBJ1-3
CDR3aa: CASGPLAGNTIYF

abundance: .
v_gene: TRBV5-1
j_gene: TRBJ2-5
CDR3aa: CASSRQGETQYF

abundance: .
v_gene: TRBV7-8
j_gene: TRBJ1-5
CDR3aa: CASSLVAGRSNQPQHF

abundance: once
v_gene: TRBV11-2
j_gene: TRBJ1-4
CDR3aa: CASSLEVRTTNEKLFF

abundance: .
v_gene: TRBV19
j_gene: TRBJ2-5
CDR3aa: CASSIIAQETQYF

abundance: .
v_gene: TRBV23-1
j_gene: TRBJ1-2
CDR3aa: CASTPVREDSYGYTF

abundance: .
v_gene: TRBV7-3
j_gene: TRBJ2-3
CDR3aa: CASSLTGGTDTQYF

abundance: once
v_gene: TRBV19
j_gene: TRBJ2-1
CDR3aa: CASSIAGGRHNEQFF

abundance: .
v_gene: TRBV10-1
j_gene: TRBJ2-5
CDR3aa: CASSLGSGETQYF

abundance: .
v_gene: TRBV6-6
j_gene: TRBJ2-5
CDR3aa: CASSRIGGRQETQYF

abundance: once
v_gene: TRBV14
j_gene: TRBJ1-3
CDR3aa: CASSSAGTNSGNTIYF

abundance: .
v_gene: TRBV5-8
j_gene: TRBJ2-5
CDR3aa: CASSPGQGPQETQYF

abundance: .
v_gene: TRBV7-2
j_gene: TRBJ2-1
CDR3aa: CASSFGTYDEQFF

abundance: .
v_gene: TRBV6-1
j_gene: TRBJ1-6
CDR3aa: CASSPRDRAHSPLHF

abundance: .
v_gene: TRBV6-5
j_gene: TRBJ2-5
CDR3aa: CASSRGRGYQETQYF

abundance: .
v_gene: TRBV7-9
j_gene: TRBJ2-7
CDR3aa: CASSLQGAYFEQYF

abundance: .
v_gene: TRBV4-1
j_gene: TRBJ2-5
CDR3aa: CASSRSTGEGQETQYF

abundance: .
v_gene: TRBV6-5
j_gene: TRBJ2-7
CDR3aa: CASTGGTYEQYF

abundance: few
v_gene: TRBV18
j_gene: TRBJ1-2
CDR3aa: CASSLNLRGADYGYTF

abundance: .
v_gene: TRBV4-2
j_gene: TRBJ1-1
CDR3aa: CASSSRVTEAFF

abundance: .
v_gene: TRBV6-6
j_gene: TRBJ2-7
CDR3aa: CASRTTGRNYEQYF

abundance: .
v_gene: TRBV7-6
j_gene: TRBJ1-4
CDR3aa: CASSTRVGIGNEKLFF

abundance: few
v_gene: TRBV29-1
j_gene: TRBJ1-2
CDR3aa: CSAPGTYGYTF